This TCR beta chain was sequenced for a study of cytomegalovirus exposure and HLA in healthy donors. Study results and caveats: Beyond CMV serostatus, there was no information to go on about immune exposure. A previous analysis found most TCR beta V segments productive roughly 87% or roughly 30% of the time.

PCR primers comprised 60 Vbeta and 13 Jbeta primers. Assay used: immunoSEQ multiplex PCR; TCRdb lists only in-frame clones, some missing. The table has roughly 250,000 clones, 84% seen once. A note on this clone: No antigen is known for it.

Germline CDR1 and CDR2: SGDLS and YYNGEE. The germline V and J ends were trimmed by 0 bases and 4 bases, with 13 bases remaining between them. This CDR3 has 15 amino acids. The TCR originated in a woman in her thirties or forties in good health and CMV-seropositive. J is TRBJ1-2 and V is TRBV9; TRBD1 is a possible D gene (5 bases). The material sequenced was PBMCs. This chain's CDR3 is CASSVDLGGGYGYTF. CDR3 nucleotide sequence: TGTGCCAGCAGCGTAGATCTCGGGGGTGGCTATGGCTACACCTTC.